This is a list of T cell receptor beta chains from one sample in a study of blood T cell repertoires in COVID-19. Assay: immunoSEQ multiplex PCR; the TCRdb copy retains only in-frame clones and omits some. The sample records about 320,000 clones, 75% to 90% being singletons. Sequenced material: PBMCs or T cells enriched from blood (not recorded which). The origin of the receptors is a woman aged 30 to 39 who had been exposed to COVID-19. Each CDR3 is given with its conserved first and last residue. A D gene is named only where the DNA matches it firmly. Clone size is given for some rows only: seen once, a few or many times, or a class if the clone is expanded.

14 | NA | TRBJ2-5 | TRBV7-2 | TRBD2 | CASRGLAGQETQYF | TGTGCCAGCAGGGGGCTAGCGGGGCAAGAGACCCAGTACTTC
16 | NA | TRBJ2-1 | TRBV4-2 | NA | CASSGRSRGSYNEQFF | TGTGCCAGCAGCGGACGTTCCAGGGGCTCCTACAATGAGCAGTTCTTC
12 | once | TRBJ1-5 | TRBV27 | NA | CASAGHNQPQHF | TGTGCCAGCGCGGGCCACAATCAGCCCCAGCATTTT
18 | NA | TRBJ1-1 | TRBV19 | TRBD1 | CASSIWDRGLGVDTEAFF | TGTGCCAGTAGTATTTGGGACAGGGGGCTGGGGGTTGACACTGAAGCTTTCTTT
13 | NA | TRBJ1-6 | TRBV3-1/TRBV3-2 | TRBD1 | CASRHRGNSPLHF | TGTGCCAGCAGGCACAGGGGGAATTCACCCCTCCACTTT
13 | NA | TRBJ2-1 | TRBV7-3 | TRBD2 | CASSQTSGNEQFF | TGTGCCAGCAGCCAGACTAGCGGCAATGAGCAGTTCTTC
13 | NA | TRBJ1-2 | TRBV11-2 | NA | CASSPDSLYGYTF | TGTGCCAGCAGCCCCGACAGCCTTTATGGCTACACCTTC
15 | once | TRBJ2-4 | TRBV5-8 | NA | CASSSPGVGQNIQYF | TGTGCCAGCAGTTCCCCAGGGGTCGGTCAAAACATTCAGTACTTC
17 | NA | TRBJ2-7 | TRBV28 | TRBD1 | CASSQQPRDRVSYEQYF | TGTGCCAGCAGCCAACAACCCCGGGACAGGGTCTCCTACGAGCAGTACTTC
16 | NA | TRBJ1-1 | TRBV28 | TRBD1 | CASRPEGQGMNTEAFF | TGTGCCAGCAGGCCCGAGGGACAGGGGATGAACACTGAAGCTTTCTTT
19 | NA | TRBJ1-2 | TRBV30 | TRBD1 | CAWSPTPGQGGFRSDGYTF | TGTGCCTGGAGTCCAACCCCGGGACAGGGAGGTTTTAGATCGGATGGCTACACCTTC
13 | NA | TRBJ2-1 | TRBV28 | NA | CASSQGSYNEQFF | TGTGCCAGCAGCCAGGGCTCCTACAATGAGCAGTTCTTC
13 | NA | TRBJ2-1 | TRBV24-1 | TRBD2 | CATSVRGGSEQFF | TGTGCCACCAGTGTGCGGGGGGGAAGTGAGCAGTTCTTC
14 | NA | TRBJ1-3 | TRBV20-1 | NA | CSASGLRSGNTIYF | TGCAGTGCTAGTGGCCTTCGGTCTGGAAACACCATATATTTT
17 | NA | TRBJ2-3 | TRBV27 | TRBD2 | CASSLSGLAGGQYTQYF | TGTGCCAGCAGTTTGTCCGGACTAGCGGGGGGGCAGTATACGCAGTATTTT
14 | NA | TRBJ1-4 | TRBV19 | NA | CASSRGQLNEKLFF | TGTGCCAGTAGTAGGGGGCAGCTGAATGAAAAACTGTTTTTT
13 | NA | TRBJ1-2 | TRBV5-1 | NA | CASSFWGNYGYTF | TGCGCCAGCAGCTTCTGGGGCAACTATGGCTACACCTTC
16 | NA | TRBJ2-1 | TRBV14 | TRBD1 | CASSQQGAWSYNEQFF | TGTGCCAGCAGCCAACAGGGGGCCTGGTCCTACAATGAGCAGTTCTTC
14 | NA | TRBJ1-5 | TRBV30 | NA | CAWSLGASNQPQHF | TGTGCCTGGAGCTTGGGGGCTAGCAATCAGCCCCAGCATTTT
16 | NA | TRBJ2-1 | TRBV4-1 | NA | CASSQSTTPYGVEQFF | TGCGCCAGCAGCCAATCGACTACCCCGTACGGAGTTGAGCAGTTCTTC
13 | NA | TRBJ1-6 | TRBV30 | NA | CAWSVNFNSPLHF | TGTGCCTGGAGTGTTAATTTTAATTCACCCCTCCACTTT
15 | NA | TRBJ1-6 | TRBV19 | TRBD1 | CASSYTRGSDSPLHF | TGTGCCAGTAGCTATACCAGGGGGTCTGATTCACCCCTCCACTTT
12 | NA | TRBJ2-1 | TRBV28 | NA | CASSLSDFEQFF | TGTGCCAGCAGTTTATCAGACTTTGAGCAGTTCTTC
13 | NA | TRBJ2-7 | TRBV19 | TRBD1 | CASSRQGTYEQYF | TGTGCCAGTAGTAGACAGGGGACCTACGAGCAGTACTTC
13 | NA | TRBJ2-3 | TRBV30 | NA | CAWSVQGADTQYF | TGTGCCTGGAGTGTACAGGGAGCAGATACGCAGTATTTT
16 | NA | TRBJ1-1 | TRBV2 | NA | CASHQSLDRLNTEAFF | TGTGCCAGCCATCAAAGTCTTGACAGGCTAAACACTGAAGCTTTCTTT
10 | NA | TRBJ1-1 | TRBV7-2 | NA | CASARTEAFF | TGTGCCAGCGCCCGGACTGAAGCTTTCTTT
16 | few | TRBJ2-3 | TRBV9 | TRBD2 | CASSVEAGGRADTQYF | TGTGCCAGCAGCGTAGAGGCGGGGGGGCGTGCAGATACGCAGTATTTT
13 | NA | TRBJ2-7 | TRBV16 | NA | CASSQLAPNEQYF | TGTGCCAGCAGCCAATTGGCACCCAACGAGCAGTACTTC
14 | once | TRBJ2-7 | TRBV30 | TRBD1 | CAWTRDRGNDEQYF | TGTGCCTGGACCCGGGACAGGGGGAACGACGAGCAGTACTTC
13 | NA | TRBJ1-1 | TRBV3-1/TRBV3-2 | NA | CASILQGNTEAFF | TGTGCCAGCATCCTTCAGGGGAACACTGAAGCTTTCTTT
15 | few | TRBJ2-7 | TRBV27 | TRBD1 | CASSTLGQHSYEQYF | TGTGCCAGCAGCACGCTGGGACAGCACTCCTACGAGCAGTACTTC
16 | NA | TRBJ2-2 | TRBV5-1 | TRBD2 | CASSPGTSGGAGELFF | TGCGCCAGCAGCCCCGGGACTAGCGGGGGGGCCGGGGAGCTGTTTTTT
14 | NA | TRBJ1-2 | TRBV10-3 | TRBD1 | CAISEQGEYYGYTF | TGTGCCATCAGTGAACAGGGGGAGTACTATGGCTACACCTTC
15 | NA | TRBJ1-1 | TRBV9 | TRBD1 | CASSARTGANTEAFF | TGTGCCAGCAGCGCAAGGACAGGGGCGAACACTGAAGCTTTCTTT
15 | NA | TRBJ2-2 | TRBV19 | NA | CASISTGVYTGELFF | TGTGCCAGTATATCAACGGGGGTCTACACCGGGGAGCTGTTTTTT
14 | NA | TRBJ2-7 | TRBV27 | TRBD1 | CASSSGQTIYEQYF | TGTGCCAGCAGTTCGGGACAGACGATCTACGAGCAGTACTTC
16 | NA | TRBJ1-2 | TRBV13 | NA | CASSLGRRSSNYGYTF | TGTGCCAGCAGCTTAGGCCGGAGGTCATCAAACTATGGCTACACCTTC
19 | NA | TRBJ2-7 | TRBV15 | TRBD2 | CATSRDGTSGGAAAVSKYF | TGTGCCACCAGCAGAGATGGAACTAGCGGGGGGGCCGCCGCTGTATCAAAGTACTTC
13 | NA | TRBJ2-5 | TRBV27 | TRBD1 | CASSFATGGYQYF | TGTGCCAGCAGTTTTGCCACAGGGGGGTATCAGTACTTC
14 | few | TRBJ1-1 | TRBV6-2/TRBV6-3 | NA | CASSYWGGGTEAFF | TGTGCCAGCAGTTACTGGGGGGGAGGCACTGAAGCTTTCTTT
11 | NA | TRBJ2-5 | TRBV30 | NA | CAWSALETQYF | TGTGCCTGGAGTGCCTTAGAGACCCAGTACTTC
16 | many | TRBJ1-2 | TRBV21-1 | NA | CASSLANSYNNYGYTF | TGTGCCAGCAGCCTAGCGAACTCCTATAATAACTATGGCTACACCTTC
15 | NA | TRBJ2-5 | TRBV28 | TRBD2 | CASSLSGDNQETQYF | TGTGCCAGCAGCCTTAGCGGGGATAACCAAGAGACCCAGTACTTC
14 | NA | TRBJ2-1 | TRBV5-6 | NA | CASSGQDSYNEQFF | TGTGCCAGCAGCGGCCAGGACAGTTACAATGAGCAGTTCTTC
15 | NA | TRBJ1-5 | TRBV23-1 | NA | CASSLQQESNQPQHF | TGCGCCAGCAGTCTCCAACAGGAGAGCAATCAGCCCCAGCATTTT
15 | NA | TRBJ2-3 | TRBV19 | TRBD2 | CASSAGGRWGDTQYF | TGTGCCAGTAGTGCGGGGGGGCGATGGGGAGATACGCAGTATTTT
15 | NA | TRBJ2-7 | TRBV6-1 | TRBD1 | CASSDAGTGRYEQYF | TGTGCCAGCAGTGACGCGGGGACAGGGCGCTACGAGCAGTACTTC
16 | NA | TRBJ2-4 | TRBV5-5 | NA | CASSLGGDIAKNIQYF | TGTGCCAGCAGCTTGGGTGGAGATATAGCCAAAAACATTCAGTACTTC
15 | NA | TRBJ2-1 | TRBV9 | TRBD1 | CASSGRTGADNEQFF | TGTGCCAGCAGCGGAAGGACAGGGGCGGACAATGAGCAGTTCTTC
14 | NA | TRBJ1-4 | TRBV30 | TRBD1 | CAWSADREWEKLFF | TGTGCCTGGAGTGCAGACAGGGAATGGGAAAAACTGTTTTTT
17 | NA | TRBJ1-2 | TRBV5-6 | TRBD1 | CASSLYARQGASIRHTF | TGTGCCAGCAGCTTGTACGCCCGACAGGGAGCTTCCATAAGGCACACCTTC
14 | NA | TRBJ2-1 | TRBV7-2 | NA | CASSSPGSYNEQFF | TGTGCCAGCAGCAGCCCCGGGAGCTACAATGAGCAGTTCTTC
14 | NA | TRBJ2-2 | TRBV7-3 | TRBD1 | CASSSTGGTGELFF | TGTGCCAGCAGCTCAACAGGGGGTACCGGGGAGCTGTTTTTT
17 | NA | TRBJ2-1 | TRBV28 | TRBD2 | CASSFSASGISYNEQFF | TGTGCCAGCAGTTTCTCCGCTAGCGGGATCTCCTACAATGAGCAGTTCTTC
16 | NA | TRBJ2-7 | TRBV5-1 | TRBD2 | CASSPGLAGGPSEQYF | TGCGCCAGCAGCCCGGGACTAGCGGGAGGGCCGAGTGAGCAGTACTTC
14 | once | TRBJ2-7 | TRBV7-8 | TRBD1 | CASTPWTGHYEQYF | TGTGCCAGCACCCCCTGGACAGGGCACTACGAGCAGTACTTC
12 | NA | TRBJ2-1 | TRBV21-1 | NA | CASNGCGTEQFF | TGTGCCAGCAATGGCTGCGGGACCGAGCAGTTCTTC